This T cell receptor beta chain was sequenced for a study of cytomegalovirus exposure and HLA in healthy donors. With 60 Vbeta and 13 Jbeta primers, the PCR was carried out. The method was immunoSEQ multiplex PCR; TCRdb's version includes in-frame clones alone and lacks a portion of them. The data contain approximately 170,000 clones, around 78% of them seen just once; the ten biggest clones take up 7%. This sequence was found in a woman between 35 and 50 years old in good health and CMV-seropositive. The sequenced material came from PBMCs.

The CDR3 reads CASSLGLENTEAFF. For the CDR3, the DNA is TGTGCCAGCAGCTTAGGCTTAGAGAACACTGAAGCTTTCTTT. V and J are TRBV7-2 and TRBJ1-1; D not resolved. The V and J ends lost 1 base and 1 base respectively, with 7 bases between them. The germline gives CDR1 SGHTA, CDR2 FQGNSA. This CDR3 has 14 amino acids.